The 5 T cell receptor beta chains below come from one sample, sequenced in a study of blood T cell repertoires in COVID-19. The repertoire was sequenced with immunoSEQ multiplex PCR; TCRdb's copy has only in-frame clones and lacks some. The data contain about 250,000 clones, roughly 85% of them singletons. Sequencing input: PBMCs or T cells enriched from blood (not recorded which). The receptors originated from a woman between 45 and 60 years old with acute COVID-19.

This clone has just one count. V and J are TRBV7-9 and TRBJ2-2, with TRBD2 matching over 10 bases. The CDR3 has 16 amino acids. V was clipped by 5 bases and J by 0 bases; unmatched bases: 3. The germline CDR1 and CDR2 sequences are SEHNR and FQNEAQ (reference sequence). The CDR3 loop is CASSRAGGTNTGELFF. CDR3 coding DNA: TGTGCCAGCAGCAGAGCGGGGGGGACGAACACCGGGGAGCTGTTTTTT.

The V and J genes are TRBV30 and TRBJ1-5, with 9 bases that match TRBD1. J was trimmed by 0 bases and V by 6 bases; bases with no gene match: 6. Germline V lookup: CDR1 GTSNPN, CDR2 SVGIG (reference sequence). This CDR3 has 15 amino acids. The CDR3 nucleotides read TGTGCCTGCTCGACAGGGGGAAATAGCAATCAGCCCCAGCATTTT. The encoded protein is CACSTGGNSNQPQHF.

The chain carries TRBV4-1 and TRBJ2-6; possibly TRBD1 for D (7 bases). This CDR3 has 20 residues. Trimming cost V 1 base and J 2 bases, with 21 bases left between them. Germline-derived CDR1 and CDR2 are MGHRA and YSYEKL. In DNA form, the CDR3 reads TGCGCCAGCAGCCAAGTTGTCCCCGGAGGGGGCGAAGCTGGGGCCAACGTCCTGACTTTC. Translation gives CASSQVVPGGGEAGANVLTF.

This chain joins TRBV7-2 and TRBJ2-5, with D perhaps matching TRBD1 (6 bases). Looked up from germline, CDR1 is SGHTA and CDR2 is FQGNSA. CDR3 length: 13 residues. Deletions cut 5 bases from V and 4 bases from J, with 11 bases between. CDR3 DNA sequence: TGTGCCAGCAGCCGGACAGAAAGAGAGACCCAGTACTTC. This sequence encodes CASSRTERETQYF.

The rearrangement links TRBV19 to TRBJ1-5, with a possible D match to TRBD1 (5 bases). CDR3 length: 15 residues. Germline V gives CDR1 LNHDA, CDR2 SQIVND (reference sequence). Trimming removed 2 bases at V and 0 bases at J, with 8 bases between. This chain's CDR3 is CASSIRQFSNQPQHF. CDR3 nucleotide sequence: TGTGCCAGTAGTATAAGACAGTTTAGCAATCAGCCCCAGCATTTT.